This TCR beta chain was retrieved from a study of T cell repertoires in cytomegalovirus infection. MiXCR, applied by TCRdb to the reads, yields one record per CDR3 protein. Of about 98,000 distinct CDR3 sequences in the sample, 15% to 20% were seen once. Trimming removed 2 bases from V and 7 bases from J, with 18 bases in between. The length of the CDR3 is 16 residues. Germline lookup yields CDR1 SGHTA and CDR2 FQGTGA. This clonotype appeared many times. This TCR came from a human donor in good health (CMV status not recorded). Some clones in this sample may be carry-over from other donors' samples. Sequencing was performed on PBMCs. V usage is TRBV7-3 and J usage is TRBJ2-1, with unresolved D. The CDR3 region has the DNA TGTGCCAGCAGCTTAGGTTTCGACCTACCGGAAAATGAGCAGTTCTTC. This codes for CASSLGFDLPENEQFF.